There are many counts of the clone carrying this TCR beta chain. The target antigen is unknown. This CDR3 contains 15 residues. Germline CDR1 and CDR2: SGHTA and FQGNSA. V was cut by 5 bases and J by 0 bases, with 11 bases left in between. One entry per CDR3 protein results from TCRdb running MiXCR on the reads. The data show about 250,000 distinct CDR3 sequences, 6.5% seen once. The source of the sample is a study of T cell repertoires in cytomegalovirus infection. Overall study context: In public TCR beta signatures, there were indications of both CMV infection and matching HLA type.

Points from the study as a whole: Across the ex vivo response, the dominant clonotypes were HLA-C-restricted CMV-specific TCR beta clonotypes. Identification of carriers of CMV plus the relevant HLA was performed using cumulative public TCR beta family frequency.

This sequence was found in a human donor in good health (CMV status not recorded). Some clones in this sample may be carry-over from other donors' samples. The chain recombines TRBV7-2 with TRBJ2-1; TRBD2 might be the D (6 bases). Sequenced: PBMCs. Written as DNA, the CDR3 is TGTGCCAGCAGCAGGGCGGGGAGCTCCTACAATGAGCAGTTCTTC. Translated: CASSRAGSSYNEQFF.